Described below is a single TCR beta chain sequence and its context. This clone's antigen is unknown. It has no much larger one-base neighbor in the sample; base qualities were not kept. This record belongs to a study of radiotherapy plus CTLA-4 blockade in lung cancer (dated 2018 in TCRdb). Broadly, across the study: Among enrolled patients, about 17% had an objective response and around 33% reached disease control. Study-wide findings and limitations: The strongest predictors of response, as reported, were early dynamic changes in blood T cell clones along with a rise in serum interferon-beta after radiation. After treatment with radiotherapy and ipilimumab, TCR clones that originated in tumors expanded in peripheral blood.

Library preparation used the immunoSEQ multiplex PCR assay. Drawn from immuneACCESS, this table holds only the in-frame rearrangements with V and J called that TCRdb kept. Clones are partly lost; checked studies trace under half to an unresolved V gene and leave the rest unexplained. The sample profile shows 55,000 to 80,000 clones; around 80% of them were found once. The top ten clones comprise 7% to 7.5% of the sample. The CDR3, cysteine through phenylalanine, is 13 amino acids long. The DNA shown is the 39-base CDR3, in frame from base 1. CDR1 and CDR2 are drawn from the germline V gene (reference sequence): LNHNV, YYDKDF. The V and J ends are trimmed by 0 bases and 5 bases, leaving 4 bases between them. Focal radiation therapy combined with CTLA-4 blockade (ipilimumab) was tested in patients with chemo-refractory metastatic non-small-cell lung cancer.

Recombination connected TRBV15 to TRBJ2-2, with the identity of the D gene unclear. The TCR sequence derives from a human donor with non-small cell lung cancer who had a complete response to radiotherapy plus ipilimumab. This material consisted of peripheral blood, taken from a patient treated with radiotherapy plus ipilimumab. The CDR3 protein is CATSRDRTGELFF. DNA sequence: TGTGCCACCAGCAGAGATCGGACCGGGGAGCTGTTTTTT.